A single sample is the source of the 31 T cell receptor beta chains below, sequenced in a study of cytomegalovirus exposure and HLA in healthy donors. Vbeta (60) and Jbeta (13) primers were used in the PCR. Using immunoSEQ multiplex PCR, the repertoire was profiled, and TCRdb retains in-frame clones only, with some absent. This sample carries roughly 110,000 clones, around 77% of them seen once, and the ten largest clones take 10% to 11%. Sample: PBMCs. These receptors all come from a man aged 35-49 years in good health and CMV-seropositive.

This chain's CDR3 is CASRKKTGANSPLHF. The DNA for the CDR3 is TGTGCCAGTAGGAAAAAAACAGGGGCAAATTCACCCCTCCACTTT. The genes are TRBV19 and TRBJ1-6, with 7 nucleotides matching TRBD1. Germline assignment: CDR1 LNHDA and CDR2 SQIVND (reference sequence). The CDR3 contains 15 residues. The J segment lost 7 bases and the V segment lost 6 bases, leaving 9 bases of the junction unmatched.

CDR3 sequence: CASSQVNNSPLHF. Written as DNA, the CDR3 is TGCGCCAGCAGCCAAGTTAATAATTCACCCCTCCACTTT. The chain is built from TRBV4-3 and TRBJ1-6; unclear D gene. The CDR3 totals 13 residues. The germline CDR1 and CDR2 sequences are LGHNA and YSLEER. Between the trimmed V and J ends, which lost 1 base and 5 bases, there was a span of 3 bases.

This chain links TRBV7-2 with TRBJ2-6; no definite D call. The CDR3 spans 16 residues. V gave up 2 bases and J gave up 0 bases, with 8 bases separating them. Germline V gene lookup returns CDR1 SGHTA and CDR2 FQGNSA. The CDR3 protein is CASSLSYGSGANVLTF. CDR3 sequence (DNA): TGTGCCAGCAGCTTATCGTACGGCTCTGGGGCCAACGTCCTGACTTTC. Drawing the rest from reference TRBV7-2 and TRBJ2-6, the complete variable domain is GAGVSQSPSNKVTEKGKDVELRCDPISGHTALYWYRQSLGQGLEFLIYFQGNSAPDKSGLPSDRFSAERTGGSVSTLTIQRTQQEDSAVYLCASSLSYGSGANVLTFGAGSRLTVL.

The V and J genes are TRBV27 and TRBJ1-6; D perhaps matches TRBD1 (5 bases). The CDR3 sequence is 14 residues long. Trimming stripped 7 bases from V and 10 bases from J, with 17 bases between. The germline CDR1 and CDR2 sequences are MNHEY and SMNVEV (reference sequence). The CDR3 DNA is TGTGCCAGCACAGACAGAAGTCGTGGCTCACCCCTCCACTTT. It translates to CASTDRSRGSPLHF.

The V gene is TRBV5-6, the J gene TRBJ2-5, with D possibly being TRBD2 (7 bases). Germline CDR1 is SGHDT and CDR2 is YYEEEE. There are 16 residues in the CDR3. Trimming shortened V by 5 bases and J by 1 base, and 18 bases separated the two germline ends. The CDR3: CASRGWGGPGQETQYF. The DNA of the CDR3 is TGTGCCAGCAGGGGGTGGGGGGGGCCGGGCCAAGAGACCCAGTACTTC.

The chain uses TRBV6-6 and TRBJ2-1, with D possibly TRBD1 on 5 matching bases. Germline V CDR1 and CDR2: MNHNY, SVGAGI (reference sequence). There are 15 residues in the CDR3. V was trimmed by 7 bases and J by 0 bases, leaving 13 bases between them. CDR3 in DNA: TGTGCCAGCACTCCTCGCACAGGCTCCTACAATGAGCAGTTCTTC. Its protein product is CASTPRTGSYNEQFF.

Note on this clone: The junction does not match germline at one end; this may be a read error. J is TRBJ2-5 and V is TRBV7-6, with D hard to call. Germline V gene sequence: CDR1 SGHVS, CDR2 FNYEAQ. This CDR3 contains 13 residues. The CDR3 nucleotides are TGTGCCAGCAGGTTAGAGAGGCGAGAGACCCAGTACTTC. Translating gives CASRLERRETQYF.

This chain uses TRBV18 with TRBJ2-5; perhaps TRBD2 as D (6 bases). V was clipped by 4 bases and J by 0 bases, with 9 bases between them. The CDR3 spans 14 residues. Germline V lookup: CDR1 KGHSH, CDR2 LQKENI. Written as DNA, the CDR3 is TGTGCCAGCTCACTAGGACTAAACCAAGAGACCCAGTACTTC. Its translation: CASSLGLNQETQYF. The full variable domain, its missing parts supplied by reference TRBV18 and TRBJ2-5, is NAGVMQNPRHLVRRRGQEARLRCSPMKGHSHVYWYRQLPEEGLKFMVYLQKENIIDESGMPKERFSAEFPKEGPSILRIQQVVRGDSAAYFCASSLGLNQETQYFGPGTRLLVL.

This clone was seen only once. CDR3 sequence: CASSPRLTVFRVGYEQYF. The CDR3 DNA follows: TGTGCCAGCAGTCCTCGTTTGACGGTTTTCCGGGTTGGCTACGAGCAGTACTTC. The chain links TRBV28 to TRBJ2-7, with D uncertain. Germline V gene data show CDR1 as MDHEN and CDR2 as SYDVKM. The CDR3 spans 18 residues. V shed 5 bases and J shed 3 bases, with 26 bases lying between them.

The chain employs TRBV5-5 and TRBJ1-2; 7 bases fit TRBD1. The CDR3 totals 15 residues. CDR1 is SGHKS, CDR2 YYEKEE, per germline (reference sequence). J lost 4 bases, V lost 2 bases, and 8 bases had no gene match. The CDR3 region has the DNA TGTGCCAGCAGCTTCTACGGACAGGAAACCTATGGCTACACCTTC. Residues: CASSFYGQETYGYTF.

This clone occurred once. For the CDR3, the DNA is TGTGCCAGCGCGACGACCCACAGGGTTTCTTACGAGCAGTACTTC. This encodes CASATTHRVSYEQYF. This chain connects TRBV28 to TRBJ2-7, with D perhaps matching TRBD1 (6 bases). The germline V and J ends were trimmed by 8 bases and 4 bases, with 21 bases remaining between them. Germline CDR1 reads MDHEN; CDR2 reads SYDVKM. The CDR3 loop spans 15 amino acids. Full variable domain (missing parts from reference TRBV28 and TRBJ2-7): DVKVTQSSRYLVKRTGEKVFLECVQDMDHENMFWYRQDPGLGLRLIYFSYDVKMKEKGDIPEGYSVSREKKERFSLILESASTNQTSMYLCASATTHRVSYEQYFGPGTRLTVT.

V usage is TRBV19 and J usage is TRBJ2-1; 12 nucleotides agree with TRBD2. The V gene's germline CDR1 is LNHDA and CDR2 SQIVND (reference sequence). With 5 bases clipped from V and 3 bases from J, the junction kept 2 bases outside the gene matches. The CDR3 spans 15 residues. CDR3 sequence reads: CASSPSGGGYNEQFF. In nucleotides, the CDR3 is TGTGCCAGTAGTCCTAGCGGGGGGGGCTACAATGAGCAGTTCTTC.

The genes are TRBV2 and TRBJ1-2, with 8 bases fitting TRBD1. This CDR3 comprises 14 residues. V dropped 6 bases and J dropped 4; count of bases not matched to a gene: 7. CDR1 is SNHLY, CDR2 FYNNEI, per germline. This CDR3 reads CASRDREGGYGYTF. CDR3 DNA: TGTGCCAGCAGGGACAGGGAGGGTGGCTATGGCTACACCTTC.

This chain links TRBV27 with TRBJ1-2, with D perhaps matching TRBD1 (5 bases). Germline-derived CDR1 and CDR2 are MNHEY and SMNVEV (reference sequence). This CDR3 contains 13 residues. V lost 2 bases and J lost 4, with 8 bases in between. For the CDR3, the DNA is TGTGCCAGCAGTTTACGGGGGAGCTATGGCTACACCTTC. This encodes CASSLRGSYGYTF.

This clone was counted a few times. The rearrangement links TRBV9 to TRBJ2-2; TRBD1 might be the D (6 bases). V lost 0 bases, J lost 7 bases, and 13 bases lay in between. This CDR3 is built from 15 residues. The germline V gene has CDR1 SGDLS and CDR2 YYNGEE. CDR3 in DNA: TGTGCCAGCAGCGTAGAGCCCCAGGGGATCGGGGAGCTGTTTTTT. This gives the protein CASSVEPQGIGELFF.

The DNA of the CDR3 is TGTGCCAGCAGCTTAGCGAAGGAGGGTCCCTACGAGCAGTACTTC. It yields the protein CASSLAKEGPYEQYF. The chain combines TRBV7-2 with TRBJ2-7; D might be TRBD2 (6 bases). The germline V and J ends were trimmed by 0 bases and 2 bases, with 11 bases remaining between them. There are 15 residues in the CDR3. Germline CDR1 reads SGHTA; CDR2 reads FQGNSA.

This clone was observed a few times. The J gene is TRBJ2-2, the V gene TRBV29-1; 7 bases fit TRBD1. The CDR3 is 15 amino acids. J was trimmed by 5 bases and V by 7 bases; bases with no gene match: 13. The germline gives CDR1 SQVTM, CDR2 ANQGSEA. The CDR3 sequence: CSASSPTGVTGELFF. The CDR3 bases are TGCAGCGCATCGAGTCCCACAGGGGTTACCGGGGAGCTGTTTTTT.

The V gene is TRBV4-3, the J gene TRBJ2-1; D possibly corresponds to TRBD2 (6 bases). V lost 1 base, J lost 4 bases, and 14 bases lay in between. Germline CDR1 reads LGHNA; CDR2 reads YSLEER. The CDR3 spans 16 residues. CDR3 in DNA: TGCGCCAGCAGCCAAGTTGCCGGGACTCTATACAATGAGCAGTTCTTC. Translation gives CASSQVAGTLYNEQFF.

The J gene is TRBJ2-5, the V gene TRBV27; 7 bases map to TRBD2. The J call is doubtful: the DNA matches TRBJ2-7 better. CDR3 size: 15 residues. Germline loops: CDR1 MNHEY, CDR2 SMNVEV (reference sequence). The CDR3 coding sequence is TGTGCCAGCAGTTTATCACCGGCAGCGGGATACGAGCAGTACTTC. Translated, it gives CASSLSPAAGYEQYF.

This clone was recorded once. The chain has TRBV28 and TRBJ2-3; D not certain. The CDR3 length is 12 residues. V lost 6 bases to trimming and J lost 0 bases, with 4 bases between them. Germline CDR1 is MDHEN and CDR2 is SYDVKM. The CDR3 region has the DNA TGTGCCAGCAGGACTAGCACAGATACGCAGTATTTT. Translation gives CASRTSTDTQYF.

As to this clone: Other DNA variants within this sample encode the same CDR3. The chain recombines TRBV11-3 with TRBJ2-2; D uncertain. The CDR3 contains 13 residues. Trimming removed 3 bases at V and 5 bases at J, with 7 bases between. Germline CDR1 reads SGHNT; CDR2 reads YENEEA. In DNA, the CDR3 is TGTGCCAGCAGCTTGCGCATTACCGGGGAGCTGTTTTTT. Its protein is CASSLRITGELFF. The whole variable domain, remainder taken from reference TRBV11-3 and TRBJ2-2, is EAGVVQSPRYKIIEKKQPVAFWCNPISGHNTLYWYLQNLGQGPELLIRYENEEAVDDSQLPKDRFSAERLKGVDSTLKIQPAELGDSAVYLCASSLRITGELFFGEGSRLTVL.

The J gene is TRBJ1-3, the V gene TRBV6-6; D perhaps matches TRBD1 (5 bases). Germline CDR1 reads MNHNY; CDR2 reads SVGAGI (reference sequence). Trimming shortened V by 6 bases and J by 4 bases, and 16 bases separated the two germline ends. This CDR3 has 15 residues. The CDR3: CASSITRAGGNTIYF. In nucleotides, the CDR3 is TGTGCCAGCAGCATAACAAGGGCAGGGGGAAACACCATATATTTT.

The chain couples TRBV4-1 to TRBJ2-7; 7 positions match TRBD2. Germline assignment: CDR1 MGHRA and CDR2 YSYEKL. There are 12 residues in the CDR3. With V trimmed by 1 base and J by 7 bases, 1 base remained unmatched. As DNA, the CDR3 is TGCGCCAGCAGCCAAGCGGGGGGAGAGCAGTACTTC. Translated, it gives CASSQAGGEQYF.

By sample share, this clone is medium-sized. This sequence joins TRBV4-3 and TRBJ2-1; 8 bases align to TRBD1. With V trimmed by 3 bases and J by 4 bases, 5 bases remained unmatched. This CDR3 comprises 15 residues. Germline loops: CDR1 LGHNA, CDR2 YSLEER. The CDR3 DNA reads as TGCGCCAGCAGCCAGAAGGACAGGGAATACAATGAGCAGTTCTTC. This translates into CASSQKDREYNEQFF.

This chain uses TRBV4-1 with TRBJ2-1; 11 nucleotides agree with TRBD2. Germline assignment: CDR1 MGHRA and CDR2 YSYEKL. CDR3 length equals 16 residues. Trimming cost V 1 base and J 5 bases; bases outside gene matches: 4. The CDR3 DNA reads TGCGCCAGCAGCCAAGCGACTAGCGGGGCCCACAATGAGCAGTTCTTC. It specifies CASSQATSGAHNEQFF.

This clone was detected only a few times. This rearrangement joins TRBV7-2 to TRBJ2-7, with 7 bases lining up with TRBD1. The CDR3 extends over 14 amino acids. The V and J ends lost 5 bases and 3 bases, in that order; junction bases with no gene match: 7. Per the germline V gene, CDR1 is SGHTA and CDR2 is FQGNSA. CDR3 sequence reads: CASSPGQTYYEQYF. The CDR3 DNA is TGTGCCAGCAGCCCGGGACAGACATACTACGAGCAGTACTTC.

The CDR3 loop reads CASSSQGGGGDTQYF. CDR3 coding DNA: TGTGCCAGCAGCTCCCAAGGCGGGGGAGGAGATACGCAGTATTTT. The chain has TRBV7-3 and TRBJ2-3, with TRBD2 matching over 7 bases. V dropped 4 bases and J dropped 5; count of bases not matched to a gene: 9. Germline-derived CDR1 and CDR2 are SGHTA and FQGTGA. The length of the CDR3 is 15 residues.

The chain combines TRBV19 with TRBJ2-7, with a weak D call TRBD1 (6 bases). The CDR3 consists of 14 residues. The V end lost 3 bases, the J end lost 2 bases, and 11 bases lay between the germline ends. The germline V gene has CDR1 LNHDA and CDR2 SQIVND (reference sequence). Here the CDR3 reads CASSIKDSTYEQYF. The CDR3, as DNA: TGTGCCAGTAGTATCAAGGACAGCACCTACGAGCAGTACTTC.

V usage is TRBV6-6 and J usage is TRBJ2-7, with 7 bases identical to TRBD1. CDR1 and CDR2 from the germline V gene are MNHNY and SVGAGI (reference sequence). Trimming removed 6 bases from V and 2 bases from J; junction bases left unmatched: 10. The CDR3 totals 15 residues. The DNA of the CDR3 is TGTGCCAGCAGCCAGGGGGTCTGGGGCGCCTACGAGCAGTACTTC. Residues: CASSQGVWGAYEQYF.

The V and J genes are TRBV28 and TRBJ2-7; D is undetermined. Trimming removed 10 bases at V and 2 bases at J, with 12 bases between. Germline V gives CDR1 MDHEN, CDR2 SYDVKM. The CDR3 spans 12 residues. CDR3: CATDSPPYEQYF. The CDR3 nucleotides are TGTGCCACCGACTCCCCCCCCTACGAGCAGTACTTC.

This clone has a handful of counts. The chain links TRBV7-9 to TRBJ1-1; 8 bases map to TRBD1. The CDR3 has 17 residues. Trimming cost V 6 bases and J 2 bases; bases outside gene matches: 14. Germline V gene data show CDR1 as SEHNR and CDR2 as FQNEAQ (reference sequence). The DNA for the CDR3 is TGTGCCAGCAGTTCCGAAACACAGGGGGTCGGTAACACTGAAGCTTTCTTT. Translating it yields CASSSETQGVGNTEAFF. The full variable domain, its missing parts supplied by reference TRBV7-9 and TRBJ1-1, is DTGVSQNPRHKITKRGQNVTFRCDPISEHNRLYWYRQTLGQGPEFLTYFQNEAQLEKSRLLSDRFSAERPKGSFSTLEIQRTEQGDSAMYLCASSSETQGVGNTEAFFGQGTRLTVV.